The rows below give T cell receptor beta chains drawn from one sample of a study of blood T cells in healthy people across ages. From the 5' RACE reads, TCRdb called clonotypes with MiXCR, one entry per CDR3 protein. This table holds roughly 700,000 distinct CDR3 sequences, roughly 30% found once. Sample: blood. These receptors were taken from a woman of 80 years or more in good health. Both conserved end residues are part of each CDR3. The order of the fields is V gene, D gene, J gene, clone size, CDR3 protein, CDR3 DNA. A D gene is named only where the DNA matches it firmly. Size values are once, few and many counts, or a class for expanded clones, and some rows have none.

V: TRBV6-5
D: NA
J: TRBJ2-5
size: once
CDR3: CASSYSEAVWETQYF
DNA: TGTGCCAGCAGTTACTCGGAGGCGGTGTGGGAGACCCAGTACTTC

V: TRBV20-1
D: NA
J: TRBJ2-7
size: many
CDR3: CSARSEDRLLGEQYF
DNA: TGCAGTGCTAGATCGGAGGACAGACTTCTTGGCGAGCAGTACTTC

V: TRBV12-3/TRBV12-4
D: TRBD1
J: TRBJ2-3
size: many
CDR3: CASTLRGTGGSDTQYF
DNA: TGTGCCAGCACCCTGAGGGGGACAGGGGGCTCGGATACGCAGTATTTT

V: TRBV4-2
D: TRBD1
J: TRBJ1-2
size: many
CDR3: CASSQVGGQVFYGYTF
DNA: TGTGCCAGCAGCCAAGTGGGGGGACAGGTGTTCTATGGCTACACCTTC

V: TRBV4-2
D: TRBD2
J: TRBJ2-7
size: NA
CDR3: CASSQEGRGRTYEQYF
DNA: TGTGCCAGCAGCCAAGAAGGGAGGGGCCGGACCTACGAGCAGTACTTC

V: TRBV19
D: TRBD2
J: TRBJ2-3
size: few
CDR3: CASSGRGVDTQYF
DNA: TGTGCCAGCTCGGGACGGGGGGTAGATACGCAGTATTTT

V: TRBV7-8
D: NA
J: TRBJ1-1
size: NA
CDR3: CASSLGRGALTEAFF
DNA: TGTGCCAGCAGCTTAGGGCGGGGGGCCCTGACTGAAGCTTTCTTT

V: TRBV7-2
D: TRBD2
J: TRBJ2-7
size: many
CDR3: CASSLSGGAAYEQYF
DNA: TGTGCCAGCAGCCTTAGCGGGGGGGCGGCCTACGAGCAGTACTTC

V: TRBV5-1
D: NA
J: TRBJ2-5
size: many
CDR3: CASSLDRPEETQYF
DNA: TGCGCCAGCAGCTTGGACAGGCCTGAAGAGACCCAGTACTTC

V: TRBV12-3/TRBV12-4
D: TRBD1
J: TRBJ1-6
size: few
CDR3: CASSLRFGGTDNSPLHF
DNA: TGTGCCAGCAGTTTAAGGTTCGGAGGGACAGATAATTCACCCCTCCACTTT

V: TRBV7-2
D: TRBD2
J: TRBJ2-7
size: many
CDR3: CASSLDLAGGSYEQYF
DNA: TGTGCCAGCAGCTTAGACCTTGCGGGGGGCTCCTACGAGCAGTACTTC

V: TRBV6-2/TRBV6-3
D: NA
J: TRBJ2-7
size: NA
CDR3: CASSPGDGISYEQYF
DNA: TGTGCCAGCAGCCCAGGAGACGGCATTTCCTACGAGCAGTACTTC

V: TRBV20-1
D: NA
J: TRBJ2-7
size: NA
CDR3: CRAEGLSYEQYF
DNA: TGCAGGGCGGAGGGGCTCTCCTACGAGCAGTACTTC

V: TRBV7-6
D: NA
J: TRBJ2-7
size: medium-sized
CDR3: CASSLTGEENEQYF
DNA: TGTGCCAGCAGCTTGACGGGAGAGGAGAACGAGCAGTACTTC

V: TRBV7-2
D: TRBD2
J: TRBJ2-7
size: NA
CDR3: CASSSRGGSYNEQYF
DNA: TGTGCCAGCAGCTCACGGGGGGGCTCCTACAATGAGCAGTACTTC

V: TRBV7-2
D: TRBD1
J: TRBJ1-2
size: many
CDR3: CASSLTTGDRIYGYTF
DNA: TGTGCCAGCAGCTTAACCACAGGGGATAGGATCTATGGCTACACCTTC

V: TRBV7-2
D: TRBD2
J: TRBJ2-3
size: many
CDR3: CASGKGLAVPGDTQYF
DNA: TGTGCCAGTGGGAAGGGACTAGCGGTCCCTGGGGATACGCAGTATTTT

V: TRBV7-2
D: NA
J: TRBJ1-1
size: many
CDR3: CASSLAQMNTEAFF
DNA: TGTGCCAGCAGCTTAGCGCAAATGAACACTGAAGCTTTCTTT

V: TRBV20-1
D: NA
J: TRBJ2-5
size: many
CDR3: CSARVLGQETQYF
DNA: TGCAGTGCTAGAGTATTGGGGCAAGAGACCCAGTACTTC

V: TRBV20-1
D: NA
J: TRBJ2-1
size: NA
CDR3: CSGGIRLETQFF
DNA: TGCAGTGGGGGCATTCGGTTAGAGACCCAGTTCTTC

V: TRBV5-6
D: NA
J: TRBJ2-5
size: many
CDR3: CASSRRGSGETQYF
DNA: TGTGCCAGCAGTCGTCGGGGTAGTGGAGAGACCCAGTACTTC

V: TRBV7-2
D: TRBD2
J: TRBJ2-5
size: many
CDR3: CASSLVLTSGGETQYF
DNA: TGTGCCAGCAGCTTAGTTTTGACTAGCGGGGGAGAGACCCAGTACTTC

V: TRBV2
D: NA
J: TRBJ1-2
size: NA
CDR3: CVSSEGRSNCGYTF
DNA: TGTGTCAGCAGTGAGGGCAGGTCTAACTGTGGCTACACCTTC

V: TRBV18
D: NA
J: TRBJ1-4
size: few
CDR3: CASSPRQLLSGNEKLFF
DNA: TGTGCCAGCTCACCCAGGCAGCTTCTGTCCGGTAATGAAAAACTGTTTTTT

V: TRBV5-1
D: NA
J: TRBJ2-2
size: many
CDR3: CASSLKSQLKNTGELFF
DNA: TGCGCCAGCAGCTTGAAGAGCCAGCTAAAGAACACCGGGGAGCTGTTTTTT

V: TRBV7-9
D: NA
J: TRBJ2-3
size: many
CDR3: CASSIRGVSDTQYF
DNA: TGTGCCAGCAGCATACGTGGCGTGTCAGATACGCAGTATTTT

V: TRBV30
D: NA
J: TRBJ2-1
size: few
CDR3: CAWRGRSSYNEQFF
DNA: TGTGCCTGGAGGGGGAGAAGCTCCTACAATGAGCAGTTCTTC

V: TRBV6-2/TRBV6-3
D: NA
J: TRBJ2-6
size: many
CDR3: CASLGGTGANVLTF
DNA: TGTGCCAGTCTAGGAGGAACCGGGGCCAACGTCCTGACTTTC

V: TRBV30
D: TRBD2
J: TRBJ2-6
size: NA
CDR3: CAWRSLAGFLSGANVLTF
DNA: TGTGCCTGGAGGAGCTTAGCGGGCTTCTTATCTGGGGCCAACGTCCTGACTTTC

V: TRBV5-1
D: TRBD2
J: TRBJ2-3
size: many
CDR3: CASSLTGGNTDTQYF
DNA: TGCGCCAGCAGCTTAACGGGGGGGAACACAGATACGCAGTATTTT

V: TRBV11-2
D: NA
J: TRBJ2-7
size: many
CDR3: CASSLDPGISYEQYF
DNA: TGTGCCAGCAGCTTAGATCCCGGGATTTCCTACGAGCAGTACTTC

V: TRBV20-1
D: NA
J: TRBJ2-2
size: NA
CDR3: CSARDRRTGELFF
DNA: TGCAGTGCTAGAGATAGGCGGACCGGGGAGCTGTTTTTT